These 18 T cell receptor beta chains were all obtained from the same sample, sequenced in a study of early T cells in non-severe SARS-CoV-2 infection. TCRdb redid the calling of the 5' RACE reads with MiXCR, one entry per CDR3 protein. The data show some 98,000 distinct CDR3 sequences, with roughly 9.6% seen just once and 4% to 5.5% held by the top ten. Sequencing was carried out using whole blood. These receptors all stem from an adult who was a healthcare worker with PCR-confirmed SARS-CoV-2 infection or an uninfected control (not recorded which).

Many counts were recorded for this clonotype. J is TRBJ1-2 and V is TRBV12-3 or TRBV12-4; no firm D call. The CDR3 sequence is 11 residues long. V was cut by 3 bases and J by 6 bases, with 5 bases left in between. The CDR3 coding sequence is TGTGCCAGCAGTTTTCGAGATGGCTACACCTTC. This codes for CASSFRDGYTF.

This clonotype has at least ten counts. This chain uses TRBV19 with TRBJ1-2, with a weak D call TRBD1 (5 bases). Germline CDR1 LNHDA, CDR2 SQIVND (reference sequence). V lost 3 bases and J 4 bases, leaving 9 bases between the germline ends. This CDR3 spans 13 amino acids. The CDR3 nucleotides are TGTGCCAGTAGTATCGGGACGGTCTATGGCTACACCTTC. It codes for CASSIGTVYGYTF.

This clonotype has ten or more counts. The chain uses TRBV5-5 and TRBJ2-1; either TRBD1 or TRBD2 may fit D (5 bases each). V lost 3 bases and J 10 bases, leaving 14 bases between the germline ends. This CDR3 comprises 13 residues. Germline V gives CDR1 SGHKS, CDR2 YYEKEE (reference sequence). The CDR3 DNA follows: TGTGCCAGCAGCTCCTTGAGGGGACGGGAGCAGTTCTTC. It codes for CASSSLRGREQFF.

This chain connects TRBV5-1 to TRBJ1-1, with unresolved D. Germline CDR1 is SGHRS and CDR2 is YFSETQ. The CDR3 contains 15 residues. Deletions cut 0 bases from V and 1 base from J, with 10 bases between. CDR3 sequence (DNA): TGCGCCAGCAGCTTGGGGTCACCCAAGAACACTGAAGCTTTCTTT. This gives the protein CASSLGSPKNTEAFF.

The V gene is TRBV19, the J gene TRBJ2-1; the D gene is possibly TRBD2 (6 bases). The CDR3 totals 13 residues. The V end was cut by 1 base, the J end by 6 bases, with 7 bases between. The germline V gene encodes CDR1 LNHDA and CDR2 SQIVND (reference sequence). CDR3 DNA: TGTGCCAGTAGTATAGCGGGAGCCAATGAGCAGTTCTTC. This gives the protein CASSIAGANEQFF.

This chain links TRBV3-1 with TRBJ1-2, with a possible D match to TRBD1 (5 bases). This CDR3 contains 14 residues. The ends were cut back, 0 bases at V and 7 bases at J, with 12 bases in the middle. The germline CDR1 and CDR2 sequences are LGHDT and YNNKEL (reference sequence). In DNA, the CDR3 is TGTGCCAGCAGCCAAGATCTCAGGGTAGGTGGCTACACCTTC. Residues: CASSQDLRVGGYTF.

This clonotype was seen a few times. The J gene is TRBJ2-1, the V gene TRBV2; TRBD1 is a possible D gene (6 bases). CDR1 is SNHLY, CDR2 FYNNEI, per germline. Between the trimmed V and J ends, which lost 5 bases and 8 bases, there was a span of 7 bases. The CDR3 is 11 amino acids. The CDR3 sequence: CASSTGYEQFF. CDR3 in DNA: TGTGCCAGCAGTACAGGGTATGAGCAGTTCTTC.

This chain uses TRBV2 with TRBJ1-2; D is perhaps TRBD1 (6 bases). The V gene's germline CDR1 is SNHLY and CDR2 FYNNEI. The CDR3 totals 13 residues. V lost 9 bases and J 5 bases, leaving 16 bases between the germline ends. This CDR3 is CARATGTLYGYTF. In DNA form, the CDR3 reads TGTGCCAGGGCGACAGGAACCCTTTATGGCTACACCTTC.

This clonotype has only a few counts. This chain connects TRBV15 to TRBJ2-1; 7 nucleotides agree with TRBD2. The CDR3 runs to 14 residues. The V and J ends lost 0 bases and 15 bases, in that order; junction bases with no gene match: 11. Germline CDR1 and CDR2: LNHNV and YYDKDF (reference sequence). The CDR3 bases are TGTGCCACCAGCAGAGATAAGGGCGGGAGAAGTCCGTTCTTC. This gives the protein CATSRDKGGRSPFF. The variable domain in full, with the rest retrieved from reference TRBV15 and TRBJ2-1, is DAMVIQNPRYQVTQFGKPVTLSCSQTLNHNVMYWYQQKSSQAPKLLFHYYDKDFNNEADTPDNFQSRRPNTSFCFLDIRSPGLGDTAMYLCATSRDKGGRSPFFGPGTRLTVL.

In this sample, this clonotype turned up a few times. The rearrangement joins TRBV7-3 to TRBJ2-7; 8 nucleotides agree with TRBD2. Unmatched junction bases numbered 1, after V lost 0 bases and J lost 6 bases. The CDR3 sequence is 13 residues long. Looked up from germline, CDR1 is SGHTA and CDR2 is FQGTGA. The CDR3 loop is CASSLTSGTEQYF. For the CDR3, the DNA is TGTGCCAGCAGCTTAACTAGCGGGACCGAGCAGTACTTC. Looking up the rest from reference TRBV7-3 and TRBJ2-7 gives the full variable domain: GAGVSQTPSNKVTEKGKYVELRCDPISGHTALYWYRQSLGQGPEFLIYFQGTGAADDSGLPNDRFFAVRPEGSVSTLKIQRTERGDSAVYLCASSLTSGTEQYFGPGTRLTVT.

This clonotype was observed a few times. The J gene is TRBJ2-2, the V gene TRBV7-3; no reliable D call. Germline lookup yields CDR1 SGHTA and CDR2 FQGTGA. Trimming removed 2 bases from V and 2 bases from J, with 12 bases in between. The CDR3 runs 16 residues. CDR3 residues: CASSLVRPTNTGELFF. In DNA, the CDR3 is TGTGCCAGCAGCTTAGTACGGCCAACAAACACCGGGGAGCTGTTTTTT.

V is TRBV28 and J is TRBJ1-1; D is uncertain. This CDR3 has 13 residues. With 2 bases removed from V and 7 bases from J, the gap between germline ends came to 11 bases. Germline CDR1 MDHEN, CDR2 SYDVKM. For the CDR3, the DNA is TGTGCCAGCAGTTTAGGCGGTCACTTTGAAGCTTTCTTT. Its protein product is CASSLGGHFEAFF.

The chain couples TRBV9 to TRBJ1-2; 9 nucleotides match TRBD1. Trimming removed 3 bases from V and 2 bases from J; junction bases left unmatched: 11. The CDR3 covers 17 residues. The germline V gene encodes CDR1 SGDLS and CDR2 YYNGEE. The CDR3, as DNA: TGTGCCAGCAGCGCTCCGGACAGGGGCGTTGCGAACTATGGCTACACCTTC. It encodes CASSAPDRGVANYGYTF.

The sample holds many counts of this clonotype. The gene calls are TRBV7-2 and TRBJ1-4, with 7 positions matching TRBD1. V was pared by 5 bases and J by 3 bases, with 6 bases of the junction left unmatched. The CDR3 contains 15 residues. Germline CDR1 reads SGHTA; CDR2 reads FQGNSA. The CDR3 nucleotides are TGTGCCAGCAGCCCACAGGGGAGGGCTAATGAAAAACTGTTTTTT. As protein: CASSPQGRANEKLFF.

There are a few counts of this clonotype. The J gene is TRBJ2-7, the V gene TRBV6-5, with 13 nucleotides matching TRBD2. Germline V gene data show CDR1 as MNHEY and CDR2 as SVGAGI. The CDR3 is 21 amino acids. The J segment lost 2 bases and the V segment lost 3 bases, leaving 19 bases of the junction unmatched. Here the CDR3 DNA reads TGTGCCAGCAGTTATTTCGTTCCGTCAACTAGCGGGGGGGACCTCACCTACGAGCAGTACTTC. Protein product: CASSYFVPSTSGGDLTYEQYF.

This clonotype was found many times. J is TRBJ1-5 and V is TRBV28, with TRBD1 as a possible D gene (5 bases). The germline V gene has CDR1 MDHEN and CDR2 SYDVKM. The CDR3 length is 13 residues. V was trimmed by 3 bases and J by 5 bases, leaving 8 bases between them. CDR3 DNA sequence: TGTGCCAGCAGTTTTGTGGGGGATCAGCCCCAGCATTTT. Its protein is CASSFVGDQPQHF.

This clonotype was counted many times. The V call is TRBV5-1, the J call TRBJ2-7; 11 bases are shared with TRBD2. Germline V lookup: CDR1 SGHRS, CDR2 YFSETQ. Trimming took 0 bases from V and 3 from J; bases not matched to a gene: 8. This CDR3 comprises 17 residues. The CDR3 loop reads CASSLEASGGTNYEQYF. CDR3 nucleotides: TGCGCCAGCAGCTTGGAAGCTAGCGGGGGGACAAACTACGAGCAGTACTTC.

This clonotype was observed a few times. The V and J genes are TRBV5-1 and TRBJ2-7; D perhaps matches TRBD2 (6 bases). Trimming pared 0 bases from V and 2 bases from J, leaving 12 bases between. CDR3 length: 15 amino acids. Germline V gives CDR1 SGHRS, CDR2 YFSETQ. Here the CDR3 reads CASSLDSAGPYEQYF. CDR3 coding DNA: TGCGCCAGCAGCTTGGACTCCGCGGGGCCCTACGAGCAGTACTTC.